The 9 T cell receptor beta chains below come from one sample, sequenced in a study of patients and donors after allogeneic stem cell transplantation. TCRdb called the RT-PCR reads again in MiXCR, with one record for every CDR3 protein. The repertoire holds tens of thousands of distinct CDR3 sequences, less than 5% seen once, with 2.6% in the top ten. The sample consisted of blood, either unsorted or a sorted T cell fraction (not recorded which). Receptor source: a human donor who was either an allogeneic HSCT recipient or a stem cell or donor lymphocyte infusion donor (not recorded which). It is not recorded whose cells these are; they may come from a transplant donor.

This clonotype was seen only a few times. The chain recombines TRBV6-1 with TRBJ2-3, with D uncertain. With 5 bases removed from V and 2 bases from J, the gap between germline ends came to 11 bases. The CDR3 runs 14 residues. CDR1 and CDR2 from the germline V gene are MNHNS and SASEGT. The CDR3 loop reads CASSPRGYTDTQYF. CDR3 nucleotide sequence: TGTGCCAGCAGTCCACGTGGGTACACAGATACGCAGTATTTT.

V usage is TRBV4-1 and J usage is TRBJ1-1; D is perhaps TRBD1 (6 bases). Germline V gene lookup returns CDR1 MGHRA and CDR2 YSYEKL. This CDR3 region has 14 residues. Trimming removed 4 bases from V and 4 bases from J, with 13 bases in between. The CDR3 bases are TGCGCCAGCAGCCCAACCGGGACAACCACTGAAGCTTTCTTT. Protein product: CASSPTGTTTEAFF.

Points on this clonotype: This may arise from a read error, as a much more abundant clone is one base away. The chain combines TRBV5-1 with TRBJ1-3; perhaps TRBD1 as D (6 bases). Germline values: CDR1 SGHRS, CDR2 YFSETQ. The CDR3 consists of 14 residues. CDR3: CASSQDSSGNTKYF. Written as DNA, the CDR3 is TGCGCCAGCAGCCAGGACAGCTCTGGAAACACCAAATATTTT. Full variable domain (missing parts from reference TRBV5-1 and TRBJ1-3): KAGVTQTPRYLIKTRGQQVTLSCSPISGHRSVSWYQQTPGQGLQFLFEYFSETQRNKGNFPGRFSGRQFSNSRSEMNVSTLELGDSALYLCASSQDSSGNTKYFGEGSWLTVV.

There are many counts of this clonotype. The CDR3 bases are TGTGCCAGCACCGACGGTTACTCTGGGGCCAACGTCCTGACTTTC. Amino acids: CASTDGYSGANVLTF. J is TRBJ2-6 and V is TRBV5-4; D is unresolved. Trimming removed 6 bases from V and 0 bases from J, with 10 bases in between. CDR1 is SGHNT, CDR2 YYREEE, per germline (reference sequence). The CDR3 extends over 15 amino acids.

The table lists this clonotype with many counts. The genes are TRBV5-1 and TRBJ1-1, with 7 bases that match TRBD1. The V gene's germline CDR1 is SGHRS and CDR2 YFSETQ. Unmatched junction bases numbered 7, after V lost 0 bases and J lost 2 bases. This CDR3 is 16 amino acids long. The DNA for the CDR3 is TGCGCCAGCAGCTTGGCCAGGGGACAGCCCAACACTGAAGCTTTCTTT. Protein product: CASSLARGQPNTEAFF.

This clonotype was seen ten or more times. The CDR3: CSARDIRDSLATNEKLFF. The CDR3 nucleotides are TGCAGTGCTAGAGATATCCGGGACAGCCTTGCAACTAATGAAAAACTGTTTTTT. The rearrangement joins TRBV20-1 to TRBJ1-4, with 7 bases aligning to TRBD1. V dropped 0 bases and J dropped 0; count of bases not matched to a gene: 10. The germline CDR1 and CDR2 sequences are DFQATT and SNEGSKA (reference sequence). The CDR3 has 18 amino acids.

This clonotype has ten or more counts. The rearrangement links TRBV5-1 to TRBJ1-2, with D perhaps TRBD1 (5 bases). The CDR3 loop spans 13 amino acids. The V gene's germline CDR1 is SGHRS and CDR2 YFSETQ. V lost 4 bases and J 2 bases, leaving 9 bases between the germline ends. CDR3 in DNA: TGCGCCAGCAGCGGGGACTACAACTATGGCTACACCTTC. Its translation is CASSGDYNYGYTF.

This clonotype came up many times. The chain couples TRBV4-1 to TRBJ2-5; TRBD1 might be the D (6 bases). CDR1 is MGHRA, CDR2 YSYEKL, per germline. The CDR3 has 13 amino acids. Between the trimmed V and J ends, which lost 4 bases and 2 bases, there was a span of 8 bases. In DNA, the CDR3 is TGCGCCAGCAGCCGCCAGGGGCAAGAGACCCAGTACTTC. It codes for CASSRQGQETQYF.

This clonotype was observed a handful of times. This chain joins TRBV5-1 and TRBJ1-3; unclear D gene. From germline, CDR1 is SGHRS and CDR2 YFSETQ. The CDR3 is made up of 15 amino acids. The V gene lost 1 base and the J gene lost 0 bases, with 8 bases spanning the gap. CDR3: CASSLSPSSGNTIYF. The CDR3 region has the DNA TGCGCCAGCAGCTTGAGCCCTTCCTCTGGAAACACCATATATTTT.